A selection of T cell receptor beta chains follows, all from one sample in a study of T cells in Graves' hyperthyroidism and ophthalmopathy. In TCRdb, the multiplex PCR reads were re-called with MiXCR into one record per CDR3 protein. The sample yields under 350,000 distinct CDR3 sequences, 21% seen once. The sample consisted of blood. Every receptor here comes from a woman in her 50s with Graves' hyperthyroidism. Both conserved end residues are part of each CDR3. Each record gives: V gene, J gene, clone size, D gene, CDR3 protein, CDR3 DNA. The D gene is left open where the match is weak. Clone size appears in some rows only: once, few, many, or a class for an expanded clone.

v_gene: TRBV20-1
j_gene: TRBJ2-7
abundance: many
d_gene: .
CDR3aa: CSVRLVGREQYF
CDR3nt: TGCAGTGTCCGACTAGTAGGCCGCGAGCAGTACTTC

v_gene: TRBV5-5
j_gene: TRBJ1-4
abundance: few
d_gene: .
CDR3aa: CASSQNRDSREKLFF
CDR3nt: TGTGCCAGCAGCCAAAATCGGGATTCGCGTGAAAAACTGTTTTTT

v_gene: TRBV28
j_gene: TRBJ2-2
abundance: .
d_gene: TRBD2
CDR3aa: CASSLNGGTGELFF
CDR3nt: TGTGCCAGCTCCCTCAACGGGGGGACCGGGGAGCTGTTTTTT

v_gene: TRBV6-1
j_gene: TRBJ1-6
abundance: few
d_gene: .
CDR3aa: CASTREGDSPLHF
CDR3nt: TGTGCCAGCACCCGAGAGGGGGACTCACCCCTCCACTTT

v_gene: TRBV7-2
j_gene: TRBJ2-7
abundance: many
d_gene: .
CDR3aa: CASSLAQGAGEFEQYF
CDR3nt: TGTGCCAGCAGCTTGGCCCAGGGAGCAGGGGAATTCGAGCAGTACTTC

v_gene: TRBV5-4
j_gene: TRBJ1-1
abundance: .
d_gene: .
CDR3aa: CASSLKGGNTEAFF
CDR3nt: TGTGCCAGCAGCTTGAAGGGAGGGAACACTGAAGCTTTCTTT

v_gene: TRBV28
j_gene: TRBJ2-2
abundance: many
d_gene: TRBD2
CDR3aa: CASSFGTSGPRGGELFF
CDR3nt: TGTGCCAGCAGTTTTGGCACTAGCGGCCCAAGGGGCGGGGAGCTGTTTTTT

v_gene: TRBV6-1
j_gene: TRBJ1-5
abundance: .
d_gene: .
CDR3aa: CASRDGFNQPQHF
CDR3nt: TGTGCCAGCAGAGACGGCTTTAATCAGCCCCAGCATTTT

v_gene: TRBV2
j_gene: TRBJ2-2
abundance: many
d_gene: TRBD1
CDR3aa: CASSDRGRAGELFF
CDR3nt: TGTGCCAGCAGTGACAGGGGGCGTGCCGGGGAGCTGTTTTTT

v_gene: TRBV7-3
j_gene: TRBJ2-3
abundance: many
d_gene: .
CDR3aa: CASSSSGTGTDTQYF
CDR3nt: TGTGCCAGCAGCTCATCCGGGACTGGCACAGATACGCAGTATTTT

v_gene: TRBV5-1
j_gene: TRBJ1-5
abundance: .
d_gene: .
CDR3aa: CASSLAGGTGQPQHF
CDR3nt: TGCGCCAGCAGCTTGGCCGGGGGAACGGGTCAGCCCCAGCATTTT

v_gene: TRBV13
j_gene: TRBJ2-7
abundance: many
d_gene: .
CDR3aa: CASSLGEMYEQYF
CDR3nt: TGTGCCAGCAGCTTAGGGGAAATGTACGAGCAGTACTTC

v_gene: TRBV7-9
j_gene: TRBJ2-3
abundance: .
d_gene: .
CDR3aa: CASSLAPTGRTNTDTQYF
CDR3nt: TGTGCCAGCAGCTTAGCCCCGACAGGCCGGACTAACACAGATACGCAGTATTTT

v_gene: TRBV20-1
j_gene: TRBJ2-2
abundance: few
d_gene: TRBD2
CDR3aa: CSATRTSGNTGELFF
CDR3nt: TGCAGTGCTACCCGGACTAGCGGCAACACCGGGGAGCTGTTTTTT

v_gene: TRBV15
j_gene: TRBJ1-6
abundance: .
d_gene: TRBD1
CDR3aa: CATSRGDRGPNSPLHF
CDR3nt: TGTGCCACCAGCAGAGGAGACAGGGGGCCTAATTCACCCCTCCACTTT

v_gene: TRBV28
j_gene: TRBJ1-5
abundance: many
d_gene: TRBD1
CDR3aa: CASRRQGARYSNQPQHF
CDR3nt: TGTGCCAGCAGGAGACAGGGGGCGAGGTATAGCAATCAGCCCCAGCATTTT

v_gene: TRBV11-2
j_gene: TRBJ1-1
abundance: few
d_gene: .
CDR3aa: CASSWKPGLMNTEAFF
CDR3nt: TGTGCCAGCAGCTGGAAGCCGGGACTGATGAACACTGAAGCTTTCTTT

v_gene: TRBV19
j_gene: TRBJ2-1
abundance: .
d_gene: .
CDR3aa: CASSTITGNGALQFF
CDR3nt: TGTGCCAGTAGTACGATAACAGGGAACGGGGCTTTGCAGTTCTTC

v_gene: TRBV20-1
j_gene: TRBJ1-5
abundance: few
d_gene: .
CDR3aa: CSGWRPSTGNSNQPQHF
CDR3nt: TGCAGTGGCTGGCGACCTTCCACAGGGAATAGCAATCAGCCCCAGCATTTT

v_gene: TRBV20-1
j_gene: TRBJ2-7
abundance: many
d_gene: .
CDR3aa: CSAREPGPYEQYF
CDR3nt: TGCAGTGCTAGAGAACCCGGGCCCTACGAGCAGTACTTC

v_gene: TRBV5-1
j_gene: TRBJ2-7
abundance: .
d_gene: TRBD2
CDR3aa: CASSFRASSGGLWEQYF
CDR3nt: TGCGCCAGCAGCTTTCGGGCTTCTAGCGGGGGCCTCTGGGAGCAGTACTTC

v_gene: TRBV6-1
j_gene: TRBJ2-7
abundance: many
d_gene: TRBD2
CDR3aa: CASRGLSSGDDNEQYF
CDR3nt: TGTGCCAGCAGGGGGCTGAGTAGCGGGGATGATAACGAGCAGTACTTC

v_gene: TRBV28
j_gene: TRBJ2-1
abundance: many
d_gene: .
CDR3aa: CASSLLVPRQFF
CDR3nt: TGTGCCAGCAGTTTACTAGTCCCAAGGCAGTTCTTC

v_gene: TRBV4-1
j_gene: TRBJ2-1
abundance: .
d_gene: .
CDR3aa: CASSLIATANEQFF
CDR3nt: TGCGCCAGCAGCCTTATTGCCACGGCGAATGAGCAGTTCTTC

v_gene: TRBV3-1
j_gene: TRBJ2-7
abundance: many
d_gene: .
CDR3aa: CASSQAAYEQYF
CDR3nt: TGTGCCAGCAGCCAAGCCGCATACGAGCAGTACTTC

v_gene: TRBV6-1
j_gene: TRBJ2-7
abundance: .
d_gene: .
CDR3aa: CASSVGEVGSYEQYF
CDR3nt: TGTGCCAGCAGTGTGGGAGAGGTCGGCTCCTACGAGCAGTACTTC